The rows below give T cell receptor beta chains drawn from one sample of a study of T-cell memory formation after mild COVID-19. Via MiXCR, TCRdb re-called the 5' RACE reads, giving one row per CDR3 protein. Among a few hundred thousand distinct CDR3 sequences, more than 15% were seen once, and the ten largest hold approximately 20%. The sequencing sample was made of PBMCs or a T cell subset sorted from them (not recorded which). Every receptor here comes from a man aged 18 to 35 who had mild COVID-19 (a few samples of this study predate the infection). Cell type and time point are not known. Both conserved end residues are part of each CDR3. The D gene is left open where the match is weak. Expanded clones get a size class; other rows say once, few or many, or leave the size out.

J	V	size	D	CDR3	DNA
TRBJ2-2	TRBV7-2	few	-	CASSLELLVGGELFF	TGTGCCAGCAGCTTAGAACTCCTAGTGGGCGGGGAGCTGTTTTTT
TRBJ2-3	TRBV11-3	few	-	CASSLSAGADTQYF	TGTGCCAGCAGCCTCTCGGCGGGCGCAGATACGCAGTATTTT
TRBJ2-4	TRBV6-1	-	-	CASSDGAKNIQYF	TGTGCCAGCAGTGATGGGGCCAAAAACATTCAGTACTTC
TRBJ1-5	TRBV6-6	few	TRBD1	CASRQTGGNQPQHF	TGTGCCAGCAGACAAACAGGGGGCAATCAGCCCCAGCATTTT
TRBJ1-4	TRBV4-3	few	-	CASSQVWVGWEKLFF	TGCGCCAGCAGCCAAGTTTGGGTAGGGTGGGAAAAACTGTTTTTT
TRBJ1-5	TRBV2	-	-	CASSDSRNQPQHF	TGTGCCAGCAGTGATTCGCGCAATCAGCCCCAGCATTTT
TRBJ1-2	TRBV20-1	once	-	CSAPLAGLGYIF	TGCAGTGCTCCTCTTGCGGGGCTTGGCTACATCTTC
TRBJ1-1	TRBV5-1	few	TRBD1	CASSTGEVGTEAFF	TGCGCCAGCAGCACAGGGGAGGTCGGCACTGAAGCTTTCTTT
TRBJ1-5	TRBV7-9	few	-	CASSLALGADQPQHF	TGTGCCAGCAGCTTAGCATTGGGGGCGGATCAGCCCCAGCATTTT
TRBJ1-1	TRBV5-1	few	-	CASSLDRTGLEAFF	TGCGCCAGCAGCTTGGATAGGACTGGACTTGAAGCTTTCTTT
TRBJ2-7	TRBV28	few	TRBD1	CASGTGTYEQYF	TGTGCCAGTGGGACAGGGACCTACGAGCAGTACTTC
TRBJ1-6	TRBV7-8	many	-	CASSLGGGSPLHF	TGTGCCAGCAGCTTAGGAGGTGGGTCACCCCTCCACTTT
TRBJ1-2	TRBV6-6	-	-	CASSSSYRAYGYTF	TGTGCCAGCAGTTCCTCGTACAGGGCCTATGGCTACACCTTC
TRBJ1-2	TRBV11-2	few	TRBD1	CASSLTGELRGYTF	TGTGCCAGCAGCTTGACAGGGGAATTGCGTGGCTACACCTTC
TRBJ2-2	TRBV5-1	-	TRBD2	CASSKGLATGELFF	TGCGCCAGCAGCAAGGGACTAGCCACCGGGGAGCTGTTTTTT